This record concerns one T cell receptor beta chain sequence. The V end was cut by 8 bases, the J end by 13 bases, with 18 bases between. CDR1 is MNHEY and CDR2 is SVGAGI in the germline V gene. The CDR3 is made up of 13 amino acids. The data belong to a study of blood T cell repertoires in COVID-19. Study overall: There were acute and convalescent COVID-19 samples, and they came from the United States, Italy and Spain. From T cells, B-cell-depleted T cells, or PBMCs came the material, which was cDNA or gDNA.

In the original processing: Estimation of nucleated cell counts relied on the amplification of reference gene primers. Some clones are missing from TCRdb's copy, which holds only in-frame ones; the method was immunoSEQ multiplex PCR. V and J calls and clone size come straight from that table; D and trimming were deduced from the DNA. The table lists 100,000 or so clones, roughly nine tenths of them singletons. The receptor comes from a man aged 55 to 70 with acute or convalescent COVID-19. The sample consisted of peripheral blood. V gene TRBV6-5 combines with J gene TRBJ1-6, with D possibly matching TRBD1 (6 bases). CDR3 sequence (DNA): TGTGCCAGCGGACCGGGACATCGAAGCCCCCTCCACTTT. Translating gives CASGPGHRSPLHF.